This T cell receptor beta chain was observed in a study of OX40 agonist ivuxolimab in advanced cancers. Study-level information: Partial responses occurred in three patients (one hepatocellular carcinoma, two cutaneous melanoma).

The CDR3 has 13 amino acids. V was pared by 2 bases and J by 1 base, with 2 bases between. In germline, CDR1 is SNHLY, CDR2 FYNNEI. The assay was immunoSEQ multiplex PCR, and TCRdb's table has in-frame clones only and misses some. The data contain about 88,000 clones, 85% to 90% of them singletons. The sequence came from an adult with an advanced solid tumor such as melanoma, head and neck, liver or kidney cancer. The chain couples TRBV2 to TRBJ2-2; D not resolved. The sample in question was CD4+ or CD8+ T cells sorted from blood, obtained in a trial of the OX40 agonist ivuxolimab. CDR3 amino acids: CASSEQNTGELFF. Here the CDR3 DNA reads TGTGCCAGCAGTGAACAGAACACCGGGGAGCTGTTTTTT.